One sample yielded the 28 T cell receptor beta chains listed below, sequenced in a study of OX40 agonist ivuxolimab in advanced cancers. Profiled with immunoSEQ multiplex PCR; TCRdb holds only in-frame clones, not every one. The top ten hold less than 7.5% of the sample, which has around 70,000 clones, about four fifths seen once. The starting material was CD4+ or CD8+ T cells sorted from blood, obtained in a trial of the OX40 agonist ivuxolimab. The receptors here all came from an adult with an advanced solid tumor such as melanoma, head and neck, liver or kidney cancer.

The chain carries TRBV5-1 and TRBJ2-7; no reliable D call. The CDR3 consists of 13 residues. In germline, CDR1 is SGHRS, CDR2 YFSETQ. V was trimmed by 4 bases and J by 2 bases, leaving 10 bases between them. The DNA for the CDR3 is TGCGCCAGCAGCGTGCGACATCCCTACGAGCAGTACTTC. It codes for CASSVRHPYEQYF.

The count of this clone is one. An end of the junction differs from the germline gene, which may be a read error. The chain couples TRBV5-5 to TRBJ2-7, with D perhaps matching TRBD1 (5 bases). Looked up from germline, CDR1 is SGHKS and CDR2 is YYEKEE (reference sequence). This CDR3 has 14 amino acids. CDR3 nucleotides: TGCGCCAGCAGCCAAGCCCAGGGATTCTACGAGCAGTACTTC. Amino acid sequence: CASSQAQGFYEQYF. Drawing the rest from reference TRBV5-5 and TRBJ2-7, the complete variable domain is DAGVTQSPTHLIKTRGQQVTLRCSPISGHKSVSWYQQVLGQGPQFIFQYYEKEERGRGNFPDRFSARQFPNYSSELNVNALLLGDSALYLCASSQAQGFYEQYFGPGTRLTVT.

This clone was counted a few times. V gene TRBV5-4 combines with J gene TRBJ2-3; 11 positions match TRBD2. The CDR3 consists of 18 residues. CDR1 is SGHNT, CDR2 YYREEE, per germline (reference sequence). The J segment lost 6 bases and the V segment lost 0 bases, leaving 12 bases of the junction unmatched. The CDR3 loop reads CASSLGLEVAGGWDTQYF. The CDR3 DNA reads TGTGCCAGCAGCTTGGGCCTTGAGGTAGCGGGAGGGTGGGATACGCAGTATTTT.

V is TRBV6-4 and J is TRBJ2-1; D gene uncertain. The CDR3 runs 12 residues. CDR1 and CDR2 from the germline V gene are MRHNA and SNTAGT. The V gene lost 0 bases and the J gene lost 6 bases, with 3 bases spanning the gap. The chain's CDR3 is CASSDSSNEQFF. The CDR3, as DNA: TGTGCCAGCAGTGACTCGAGCAATGAGCAGTTCTTC.

J is TRBJ2-3 and V is TRBV28, with D perhaps assigned TRBD1 or TRBD2 (5 bases each). This CDR3 is built from 13 residues. The V and J ends lost 6 bases and 9 bases respectively, with 16 bases between them. CDR1 is MDHEN, CDR2 SYDVKM, per germline. In nucleotides, the CDR3 is TGTGCCAGCAGACGAGGGACCGAAGGGACGCAGTATTTT. It translates to CASRRGTEGTQYF. Based on the CDR3 plus reference TRBV28 and TRBJ2-3, the full variable domain is DVKVTQSSRYLVKRTGEKVFLECVQDMDHENMFWYRQDPGLGLRLIYFSYDVKMKEKGDIPEGYSVSREKKERFSLILESASTNQTSMYLCASRRGTEGTQYFGPGTRLTVL.

The rearrangement joins TRBV7-2 to TRBJ2-3; TRBD1 is a possible D gene (5 bases). The CDR3 has 14 amino acids. Germline V gene lookup returns CDR1 SGHTA and CDR2 FQGNSA. Trimming pared 1 base from V and 5 bases from J, leaving 10 bases between. The CDR3 DNA is TGTGCCAGCAGCTTAGTCGCAGGGATAGATACGCAGTATTTT. Translation: CASSLVAGIDTQYF.

This sequence joins TRBV19 and TRBJ1-2, with a possible D match to TRBD1 (6 bases). Germline V lookup: CDR1 LNHDA, CDR2 SQIVND (reference sequence). This CDR3 is 15 amino acids long. V was cut by 6 bases and J by 4 bases, with 18 bases left in between. This chain's CDR3 is CASSFRGENLYGYTF. The DNA for the CDR3 is TGTGCCAGTAGCTTCAGGGGCGAGAACCTCTATGGCTACACCTTC.

The rearrangement links TRBV5-1 to TRBJ1-2, with D possibly matching TRBD1 (6 bases). CDR3 length equals 14 residues. V shed 0 bases and J shed 2 bases, with 8 bases lying between them. Germline V gene lookup returns CDR1 SGHRS and CDR2 YFSETQ. The CDR3 spells CASSLGDNNYGYTF. CDR3 sequence (DNA): TGCGCCAGCAGCTTGGGGGACAACAACTATGGCTACACCTTC. Based on the CDR3 plus reference TRBV5-1 and TRBJ1-2, the full variable domain is KAGVTQTPRYLIKTRGQQVTLSCSPISGHRSVSWYQQTPGQGLQFLFEYFSETQRNKGNFPGRFSGRQFSNSRSEMNVSTLELGDSALYLCASSLGDNNYGYTFGSGTRLTVV.

In this sample, this clone turned up a few times. Additional DNA sequences in this sample encode the identical CDR3. The chain links TRBV10-3 to TRBJ2-7; 8 nucleotides match TRBD2. This CDR3 has 13 amino acids. Germline V gene sequence: CDR1 ENHRY, CDR2 SYGVKD. V lost 2 bases and J lost 5; bases outside the gene matches: 2. CDR3 protein: CAISEAGGDEQYF. CDR3 in DNA: TGTGCCATCAGTGAGGCGGGAGGTGACGAGCAGTACTTC.

The V and J genes are TRBV6-5 and TRBJ1-1; 10 positions agree with TRBD1. Germline trimming cut 4 bases from V and 4 bases from J; bases unmatched to any gene: 6. The CDR3 is made up of 15 amino acids. Germline-derived CDR1 and CDR2 are MNHEY and SVGAGI. CDR3 sequence (DNA): TGTGCCAGCAGTTCTCCGGGACAGGGGTTCACTGAAGCTTTCTTT. Amino acid sequence: CASSSPGQGFTEAFF.

The gene calls are TRBV6-1 and TRBJ2-7, with a tentative D call TRBD1 (5 bases). The germline V and J ends were trimmed by 3 bases and 4 bases, with 7 bases remaining between them. The CDR3 has 12 amino acids. Germline V CDR1 and CDR2: MNHNS, SASEGT. CDR3 sequence (DNA): TGTGCCAGCAGTGACAGGGTTTACGAGCAGTACGTC. This encodes CASSDRVYEQYV.

The genes are TRBV2 and TRBJ2-3; D is undetermined. Germline V lookup: CDR1 SNHLY, CDR2 FYNNEI. The CDR3 runs 11 residues. Trimming removed 6 bases at V and 3 bases at J, with 4 bases between. The CDR3 region is CASSITDTQYF. The CDR3 bases are TGTGCCAGCAGCATTACAGATACGCAGTATTTT.

The rearrangement uses TRBV9 and TRBJ2-2; 10 bases align to TRBD1. Trimming cost V 4 bases and J 1 base; bases outside gene matches: 4. Germline V CDR1 and CDR2: SGDLS, YYNGEE. CDR3 size: 16 residues. The CDR3 coding sequence is TGTGCCAGCAGCCCGCGGACAGGGGGGAACACCGGGGAGCTGTTTTTT. It translates to CASSPRTGGNTGELFF.

This chain connects TRBV5-6 to TRBJ2-5; the D is unclear. V was cut by 1 base and J by 5 bases, with 6 bases left in between. This CDR3 comprises 12 residues. Looked up from germline, CDR1 is SGHDT and CDR2 is YYEEEE. CDR3 in amino acids: CASSLWAETQYF. The CDR3 DNA is TGTGCCAGCAGCTTGTGGGCCGAGACCCAGTACTTC.

The genes are TRBV7-9 and TRBJ2-1, with D unresolved. Trimming pared 0 bases from V and 9 bases from J, leaving 9 bases between. CDR1 and CDR2 (germline): SEHNR, FQNEAQ (reference sequence). The CDR3 length is 13 residues. Here the CDR3 DNA reads TGTGCCAGCAGCTTAGCTGGGTGGGGTGAGCAGTTCTTC. Translated, it gives CASSLAGWGEQFF.

The rearrangement joins TRBV15 to TRBJ1-4; D might be TRBD1 (6 bases). CDR1 and CDR2 (germline): LNHNV, YYDKDF (reference sequence). This CDR3 contains 14 residues. Between the trimmed V and J ends, which lost 3 bases and 3 bases, there was a span of 8 bases. This chain's CDR3 is CATSRDSANEKLFF. In DNA form, the CDR3 reads TGTGCCACCAGCAGGGACAGTGCTAATGAAAAACTGTTTTTT.

This clone showed up just once. V and J are TRBV4-2 and TRBJ2-2; unclear D gene. Germline CDR1 and CDR2: LGHNA and YNFKEQ. This CDR3 is built from 13 residues. Trimming cost V 4 bases and J 2 bases, with 5 bases left between them. CDR3 nucleotides: TGTGCCAGCAGCCGCCGAAACACCGGGGAGCTGTTTTTT. Translating it yields CASSRRNTGELFF.

V gene TRBV19 combines with J gene TRBJ2-5; D gene unclear. The CDR3 has 11 amino acids. The germline gives CDR1 LNHDA, CDR2 SQIVND (reference sequence). Trimming left V 10 bases short and J 5 bases short, with 11 bases between. DNA of the CDR3: TGTGCCACCCGAACTACGGAGACCCAGTACTTC. Translation: CATRTTETQYF.

This clone was seen a single time. The chain combines TRBV28 with TRBJ1-2; no definite D call. The CDR3 length is 13 residues. Germline CDR1 and CDR2: MDHEN and SYDVKM. Trimming left V 6 bases short and J 4 bases short, with 12 bases between. The CDR3 protein is CASRGEQPYGYTF. The CDR3 coding sequence is TGTGCCAGCAGGGGTGAACAGCCCTATGGCTACACCTTC.

This clone was detected once. J is TRBJ2-5 and V is TRBV5-4, with D tentatively TRBD2 (5 bases). V was shortened by 3 bases and J by 6 bases, with 15 bases between the two germline ends. The germline gives CDR1 SGHNT, CDR2 YYREEE (reference sequence). The CDR3 sequence is 14 residues long. The CDR3 sequence: CASSSPHSVQTQYF. In nucleotides, the CDR3 is TGTGCCAGCAGCTCCCCACATAGCGTCCAGACCCAGTACTTC. Full variable domain (missing parts from reference TRBV5-4 and TRBJ2-5): ETGVTQSPTHLIKTRGQQVTLRCSSQSGHNTVSWYQQALGQGPQFIFQYYREEENGRGNFPPRFSGLQFPNYSSELNVNALELDDSALYLCASSSPHSVQTQYFGPGTRLLVL.

The rearrangement links TRBV5-1 to TRBJ2-7, with TRBD1 as a possible D gene (6 bases). The CDR3 has 15 amino acids. Trimming cost V 0 bases and J 1 base, with 11 bases left between them. CDR1 and CDR2 (germline): SGHRS, YFSETQ. The CDR3 loop reads CASSLDDRWSYEQYF. DNA for the CDR3: TGCGCCAGCAGCTTGGATGACAGGTGGTCCTACGAGCAGTACTTC.

The chain uses TRBV4-1 and TRBJ1-1, with TRBD1 as a possible D gene (5 bases). Deletions cut 0 bases from V and 5 bases from J, with 10 bases between. Germline CDR1 and CDR2: MGHRA and YSYEKL. This CDR3 has 14 residues. CDR3 residues: CASSQEARVTEAFF. DNA for the CDR3: TGCGCCAGCAGCCAAGAGGCCAGGGTGACTGAAGCTTTCTTT.

The J gene is TRBJ1-1, the V gene TRBV6-1, with D uncertain. The germline gives CDR1 MNHNS, CDR2 SASEGT. With 9 bases removed from V and 1 base from J, the gap between germline ends came to 18 bases. This CDR3 is 15 amino acids long. The CDR3 nucleotides are TGTGCCAGTGGCCAGGTGCCTCCATCGAACACTGAAGCTTTCTTT. Its translation is CASGQVPPSNTEAFF.

J is TRBJ1-1 and V is TRBV7-8; tentatively, D is TRBD1 (6 bases). The CDR3 is 13 amino acids. Germline lookup yields CDR1 SGHVS and CDR2 FQNEAQ. V was pared by 0 bases and J by 7 bases, with 9 bases between. The CDR3 DNA reads TGTGCCAGCAGCTTAGCTACAGGGTTTGAAGCTTTCTTT. It specifies CASSLATGFEAFF.

The V gene is TRBV7-3, the J gene TRBJ2-6; D not certain. Trimming shortened V by 5 bases and J by 0 bases, and 8 bases separated the two germline ends. Germline values: CDR1 SGHTA, CDR2 FQGTGA. This CDR3 contains 15 residues. This CDR3 reads CASSTHSSGANVLTF. As DNA, the CDR3 is TGTGCCAGCAGCACGCACAGCTCTGGGGCCAACGTCCTGACTTTC.

The V call is TRBV29-1, the J call TRBJ1-1, with 7 bases aligning to TRBD1. The CDR3 is 13 amino acids. CDR1 and CDR2 (germline): SQVTM, ANQGSEA. V shed 7 bases, J shed 3 bases, and the junction held 8 bases outside the gene matches. In DNA, the CDR3 is TGCAGCGCTAAGACAGGGAGGGACACTGAAGCTTTCTTT. Its translation: CSAKTGRDTEAFF.

In its sample, this clone was seen a few times. The chain recombines TRBV7-6 with TRBJ1-5; D possibly corresponds to TRBD1 (5 bases). Germline CDR1 reads SGHVS; CDR2 reads FNYEAQ. This CDR3 contains 13 residues. V lost 4 bases, J lost 7 bases, and 11 bases lay in between. The CDR3 sequence is CASSYSRDQPQHF. The CDR3 DNA sequence: TGTGCCAGCAGCTACTCCCGGGACCAGCCCCAGCATTTT.

This chain connects TRBV6-1 to TRBJ1-5; D perhaps matches TRBD1 (6 bases). This CDR3 comprises 15 residues. V lost 8 bases and J 0 bases, leaving 14 bases between the germline ends. Germline V gene sequence: CDR1 MNHNS, CDR2 SASEGT. The CDR3 region is CASRQVLYSNQPQHF. CDR3 nucleotides: TGTGCCAGCCGACAGGTCCTTTATAGCAATCAGCCCCAGCATTTT.